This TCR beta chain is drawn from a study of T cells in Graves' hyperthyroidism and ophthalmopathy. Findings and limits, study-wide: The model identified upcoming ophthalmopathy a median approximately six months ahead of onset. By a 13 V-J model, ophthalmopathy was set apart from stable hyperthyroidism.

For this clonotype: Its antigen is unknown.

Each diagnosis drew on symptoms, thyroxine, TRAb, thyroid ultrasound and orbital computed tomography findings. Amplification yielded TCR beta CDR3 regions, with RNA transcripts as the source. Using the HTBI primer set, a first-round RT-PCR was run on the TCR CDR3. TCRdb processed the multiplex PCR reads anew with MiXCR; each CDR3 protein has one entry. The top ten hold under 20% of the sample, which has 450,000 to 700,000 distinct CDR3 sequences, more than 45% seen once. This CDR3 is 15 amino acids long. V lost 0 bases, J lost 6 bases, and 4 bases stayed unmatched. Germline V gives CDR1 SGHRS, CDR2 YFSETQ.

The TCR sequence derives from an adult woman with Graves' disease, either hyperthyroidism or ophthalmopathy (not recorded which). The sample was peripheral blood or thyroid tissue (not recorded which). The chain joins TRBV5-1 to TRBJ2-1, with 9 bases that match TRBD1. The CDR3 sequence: CASSLGQGEPNEQFF. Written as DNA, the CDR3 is TGCGCCAGCAGCTTGGGACAGGGGGAGCCCAATGAGCAGTTCTTC. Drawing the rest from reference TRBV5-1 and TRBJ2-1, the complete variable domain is KAGVTQTPRYLIKTRGQQVTLSCSPISGHRSVSWYQQTPGQGLQFLFEYFSETQRNKGNFPGRFSGRQFSNSRSEMNVSTLELGDSALYLCASSLGQGEPNEQFFGPGTRLTVL.